This T cell receptor (beta chain) was found in a study of cytomegalovirus exposure and HLA in healthy donors. Looking at the study overall: An analysis done earlier identified fewer than 140 million unique TCR beta sequences from about 179 million T cells. Broader study findings: Researchers reported from a later analysis that most CMV-associated TCR beta chains appeared HLA-restricted. As was reported, the classifier diagnosed cytomegalovirus status with high specificity and sensitivity.

For this clone: Its antigen remains unknown.

60 Vbeta and 13 Jbeta primers were used in PCR. Only in-frame clones appear in the TCRdb table, and some are missing; sequencing was by immunoSEQ multiplex PCR. The table includes about 160,000 clones, roughly two thirds detected once. Trimming took 4 bases from V and 5 from J, leaving 12 bases between them. The CDR3 contains 15 residues. Material: PBMCs. The V and J genes are TRBV6-7 and TRBJ1-6; a weak D match, TRBD1 (5 bases). TRBV6-7 is an ORF; its function is uncertain. The TCR comes from a woman aged 25-40 years in good health and CMV-seronegative. The chain's CDR3 is CASSWRGTDNSPLHF. As DNA, the CDR3 is TGTGCCAGCAGTTGGAGGGGTACAGATAATTCACCCCTCCACTTT.